This TCR beta chain was sequenced for a study of T cell repertoires in cytomegalovirus infection. Whole-study findings and limits: The cumulative frequency of public TCR beta families distinguished individuals who carried CMV together with the relevant HLA.

A single record per CDR3 protein comes from TCRdb applying MiXCR to the reads. The data hold some 590,000 distinct CDR3 sequences, with approximately 40% observed a single time. Germline loops: CDR1 ENHRY, CDR2 SYGVKD. This CDR3 comprises 16 residues. Unmatched junction bases numbered 3, after V lost 0 bases and J lost 3 bases. This clonotype was observed a handful of times. Its target is unknown. This TCR was recovered from a human donor in good health (CMV status not recorded). Some clones in this sample may be carry-over from other donors' samples. The chain combines TRBV10-3 with TRBJ2-2; TRBD1 agrees at 8 bases. Sequenced here: cultured PBMCs, sampled from culture after CMV antigen stimulation. The CDR3 loop reads CAISESGQGDTGELFF. In DNA form, the CDR3 reads TGTGCCATCAGTGAGTCAGGACAGGGCGACACCGGGGAGCTGTTTTTT.